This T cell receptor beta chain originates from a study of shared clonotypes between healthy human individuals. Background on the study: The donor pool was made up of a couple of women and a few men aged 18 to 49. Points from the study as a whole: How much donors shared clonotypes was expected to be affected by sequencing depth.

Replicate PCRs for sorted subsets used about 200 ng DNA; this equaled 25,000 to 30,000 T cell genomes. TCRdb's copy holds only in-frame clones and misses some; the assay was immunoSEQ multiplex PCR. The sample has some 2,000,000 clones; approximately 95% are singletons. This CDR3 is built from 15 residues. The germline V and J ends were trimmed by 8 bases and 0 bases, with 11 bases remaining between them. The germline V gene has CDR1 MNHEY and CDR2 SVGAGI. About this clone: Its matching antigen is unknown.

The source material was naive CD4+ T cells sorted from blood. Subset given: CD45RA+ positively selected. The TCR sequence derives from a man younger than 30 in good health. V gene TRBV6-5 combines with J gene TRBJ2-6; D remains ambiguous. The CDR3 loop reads CASATIYSGANVLTF. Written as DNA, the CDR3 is TGTGCCAGCGCGACAATCTACTCTGGGGCCAACGTCCTGACTTTC.